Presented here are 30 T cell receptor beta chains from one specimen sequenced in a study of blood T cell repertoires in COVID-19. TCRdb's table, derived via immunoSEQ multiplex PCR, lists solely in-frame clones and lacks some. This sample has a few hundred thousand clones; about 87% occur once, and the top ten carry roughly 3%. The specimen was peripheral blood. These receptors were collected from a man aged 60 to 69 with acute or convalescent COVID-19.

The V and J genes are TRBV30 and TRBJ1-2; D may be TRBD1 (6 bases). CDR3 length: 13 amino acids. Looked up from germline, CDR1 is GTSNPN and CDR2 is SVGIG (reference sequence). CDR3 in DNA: TGTGCGAACCTACAGGGACCTAACTATGGCTACACCTTC. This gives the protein CANLQGPNYGYTF. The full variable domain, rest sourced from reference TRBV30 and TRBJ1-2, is SQTIHQWPATLVQPVGSPLSLECTVEGTSNPNLYWYRQAAGRGLQLLFYSVGIGQISSEVPQNLSASRPQDRQFILSSKKLLLSDSGFYLCANLQGPNYGYTFGSGTRLTVV.

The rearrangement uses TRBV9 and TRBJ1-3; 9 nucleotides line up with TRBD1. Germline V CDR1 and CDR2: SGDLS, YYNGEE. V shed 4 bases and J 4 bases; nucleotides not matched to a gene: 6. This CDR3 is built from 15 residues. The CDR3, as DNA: TGTGCCAGCAGCACCACACAGGGGGCAGGAAACACCATATATTTT. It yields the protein CASSTTQGAGNTIYF.

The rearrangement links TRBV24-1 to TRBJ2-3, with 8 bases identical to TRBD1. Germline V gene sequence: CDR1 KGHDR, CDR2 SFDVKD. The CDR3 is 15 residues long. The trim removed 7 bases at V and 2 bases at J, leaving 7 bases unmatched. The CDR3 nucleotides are TGTGCCACCAGGGGTTCAGGGGGCCCCACAGATACGCAGTATTTT. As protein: CATRGSGGPTDTQYF.

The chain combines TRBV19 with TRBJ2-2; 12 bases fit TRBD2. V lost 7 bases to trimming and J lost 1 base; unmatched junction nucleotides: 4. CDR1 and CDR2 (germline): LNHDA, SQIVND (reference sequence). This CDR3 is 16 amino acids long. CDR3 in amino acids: CASTRLAGVNTGELFF. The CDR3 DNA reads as TGTGCCAGTACCCGACTAGCGGGGGTGAACACCGGGGAGCTGTTTTTT.

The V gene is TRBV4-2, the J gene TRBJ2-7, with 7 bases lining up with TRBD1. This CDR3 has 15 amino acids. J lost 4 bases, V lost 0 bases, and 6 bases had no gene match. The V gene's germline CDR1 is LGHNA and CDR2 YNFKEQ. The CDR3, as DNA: TGTGCCAGCAGCCAAGAAGAGGGGGCCCCATACGAGCAGTACTTC. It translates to CASSQEEGAPYEQYF.

CDR3 in DNA: TGTGCCAGCAGGGCCACGACAGGGGGCTCAAACACCATATATTTT. It translates to CASRATTGGSNTIYF. The rearrangement uses TRBV5-5 and TRBJ1-3, with TRBD1 identical over 10 bases. V gave up 5 bases and J gave up 6 bases; unmatched junction bases: 8. The CDR3 is 15 residues long. The germline gives CDR1 SGHKS, CDR2 YYEKEE (reference sequence).

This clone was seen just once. This chain's CDR3 is CASSPPGLAGGTDTQYF. The CDR3 DNA is TGTGCCAGCTCACCACCGGGACTAGCGGGGGGCACAGATACGCAGTATTTT. The rearrangement uses TRBV18 and TRBJ2-3; 14 positions agree with TRBD2. This CDR3 has 17 residues. The germline CDR1 and CDR2 sequences are KGHSH and LQKENI. J lost 1 base, V lost 0 bases, and 0 bases had no gene match.

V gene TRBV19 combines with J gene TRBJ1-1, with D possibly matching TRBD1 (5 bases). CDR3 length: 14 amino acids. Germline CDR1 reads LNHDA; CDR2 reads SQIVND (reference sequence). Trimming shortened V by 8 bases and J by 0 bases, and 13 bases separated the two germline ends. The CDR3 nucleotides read TGTGCCAGTGGGGATGGGGGGTTGAACACTGAAGCTTTCTTT. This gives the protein CASGDGGLNTEAFF.

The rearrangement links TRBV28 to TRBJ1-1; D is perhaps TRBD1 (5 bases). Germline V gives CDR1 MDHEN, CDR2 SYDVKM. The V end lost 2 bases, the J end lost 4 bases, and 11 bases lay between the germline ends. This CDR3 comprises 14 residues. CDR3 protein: CASSLQGALTEAFF. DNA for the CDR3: TGTGCCAGCAGTTTACAGGGCGCCCTCACTGAAGCTTTCTTT.

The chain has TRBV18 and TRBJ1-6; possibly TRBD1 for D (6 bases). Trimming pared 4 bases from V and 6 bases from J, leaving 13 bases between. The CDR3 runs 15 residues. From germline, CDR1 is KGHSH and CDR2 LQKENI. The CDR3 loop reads CASSLGDKSNSPLHF. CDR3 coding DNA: TGTGCCAGCTCACTGGGGGACAAAAGTAATTCACCCCTCCACTTT.

The CDR3 sequence is CASSPRQGGAGELFF. In DNA form, the CDR3 reads TGCGCCAGCAGCCCTAGACAGGGTGGGGCCGGGGAGCTGTTTTTT. The chain has TRBV5-1 and TRBJ2-2, with 7 bases that match TRBD1. There are 15 residues in the CDR3. V lost 4 bases and J lost 6; bases outside the gene matches: 9. Germline CDR1 reads SGHRS; CDR2 reads YFSETQ.

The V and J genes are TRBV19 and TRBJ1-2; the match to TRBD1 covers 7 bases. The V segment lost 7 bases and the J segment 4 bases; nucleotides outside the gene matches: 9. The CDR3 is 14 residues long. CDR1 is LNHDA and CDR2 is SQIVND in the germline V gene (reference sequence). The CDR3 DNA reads TGTGCCAGTATTAAGAACCGGGACAGCTATGGCTACACCTTC. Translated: CASIKNRDSYGYTF.

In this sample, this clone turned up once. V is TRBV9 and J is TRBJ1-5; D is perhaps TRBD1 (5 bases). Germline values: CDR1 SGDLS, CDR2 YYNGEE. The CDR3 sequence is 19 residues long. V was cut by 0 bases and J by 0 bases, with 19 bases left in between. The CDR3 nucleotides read TGTGCCAGCAGCGTAGACGGGAGGGGAGTCAAAATTAGCAATCAGCCCCAGCATTTT. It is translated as CASSVDGRGVKISNQPQHF.

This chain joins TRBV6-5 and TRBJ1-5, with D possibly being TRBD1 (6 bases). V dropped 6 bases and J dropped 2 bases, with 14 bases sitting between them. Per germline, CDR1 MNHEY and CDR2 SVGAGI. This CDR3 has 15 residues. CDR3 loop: CASRLGQFGNQPQHF. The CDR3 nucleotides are TGTGCCAGCAGATTAGGACAGTTCGGCAATCAGCCCCAGCATTTT.

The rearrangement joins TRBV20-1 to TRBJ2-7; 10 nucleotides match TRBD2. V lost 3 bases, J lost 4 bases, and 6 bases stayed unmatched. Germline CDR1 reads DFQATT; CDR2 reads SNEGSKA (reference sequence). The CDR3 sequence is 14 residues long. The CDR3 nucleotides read TGCAGTGCTAGTCGGGCTAGCGGGGGTTACGAGCAGTACTTC. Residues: CSASRASGGYEQYF.

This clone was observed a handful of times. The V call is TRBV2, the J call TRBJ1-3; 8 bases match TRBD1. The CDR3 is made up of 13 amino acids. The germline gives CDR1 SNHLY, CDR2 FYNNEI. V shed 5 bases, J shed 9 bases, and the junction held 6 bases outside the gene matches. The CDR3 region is CASSRTGIITIYF. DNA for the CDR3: TGTGCCAGCAGTAGGACAGGGATCATCACCATATATTTT.

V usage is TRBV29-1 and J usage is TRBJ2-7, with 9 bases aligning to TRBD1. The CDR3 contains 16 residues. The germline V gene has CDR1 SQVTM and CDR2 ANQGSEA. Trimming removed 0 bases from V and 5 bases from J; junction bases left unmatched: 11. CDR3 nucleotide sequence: TGCAGCGTTGAAGACCCCGGACAGGGGAGGAAGAACGAGCAGTACTTC. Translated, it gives CSVEDPGQGRKNEQYF.

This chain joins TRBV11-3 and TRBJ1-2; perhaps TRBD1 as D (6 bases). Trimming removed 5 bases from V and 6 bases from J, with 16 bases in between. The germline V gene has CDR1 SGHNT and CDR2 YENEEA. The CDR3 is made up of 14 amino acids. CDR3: CASSPDSRRNGYTF. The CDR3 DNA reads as TGTGCCAGCAGCCCGGACAGTCGACGTAATGGCTACACCTTC.

Written as DNA, the CDR3 is TGTGCCAGCAGCTTAGCCCACTTACAGGGAACCTACGAGCAGTACTTC. Translating gives CASSLAHLQGTYEQYF. V is TRBV7-9 and J is TRBJ2-7; possible D gene TRBD1, 6 bases. CDR1 and CDR2 from the germline V gene are SEHNR and FQNEAQ (reference sequence). This CDR3 contains 16 residues. V was shortened by 0 bases and J by 2 bases, with 14 bases between the two germline ends.

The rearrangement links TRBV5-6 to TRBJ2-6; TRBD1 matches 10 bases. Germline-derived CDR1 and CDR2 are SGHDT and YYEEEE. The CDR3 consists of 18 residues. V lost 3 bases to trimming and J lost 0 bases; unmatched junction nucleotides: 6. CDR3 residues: CASSSRDRGNSGANVLTF. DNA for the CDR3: TGTGCCAGCAGCTCCCGGGACAGGGGTAACTCTGGGGCCAACGTCCTGACTTTC.

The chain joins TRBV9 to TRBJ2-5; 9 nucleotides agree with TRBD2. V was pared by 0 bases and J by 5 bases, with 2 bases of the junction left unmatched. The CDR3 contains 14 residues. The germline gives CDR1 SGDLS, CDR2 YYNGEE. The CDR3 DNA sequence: TGTGCCAGCAGCGTAGGTGCGGGGGGGGAGACCCAGTACTTC. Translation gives CASSVGAGGETQYF.

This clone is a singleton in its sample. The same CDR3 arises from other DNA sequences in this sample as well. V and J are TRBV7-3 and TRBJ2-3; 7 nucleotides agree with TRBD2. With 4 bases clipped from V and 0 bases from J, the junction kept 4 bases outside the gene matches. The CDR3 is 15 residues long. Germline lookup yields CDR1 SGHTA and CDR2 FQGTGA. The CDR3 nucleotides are TGTGCCAGCAGCTCGAGCGGGGCTAGCACAGATACGCAGTATTTT. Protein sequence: CASSSSGASTDTQYF.

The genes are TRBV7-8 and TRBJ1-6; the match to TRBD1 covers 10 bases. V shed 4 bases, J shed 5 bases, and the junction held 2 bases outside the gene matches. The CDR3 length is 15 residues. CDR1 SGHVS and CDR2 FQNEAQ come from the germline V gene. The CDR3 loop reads CASSSGTGDNSPLHF. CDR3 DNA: TGTGCCAGCAGCTCGGGGACAGGGGATAATTCACCCCTCCACTTT.

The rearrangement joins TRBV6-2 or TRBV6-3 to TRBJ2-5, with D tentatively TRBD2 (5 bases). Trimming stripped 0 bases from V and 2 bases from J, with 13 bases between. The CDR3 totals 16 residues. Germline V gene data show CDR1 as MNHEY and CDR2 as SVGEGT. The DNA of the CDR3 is TGTGCCAGCAGTTACTCAGGCGGAGGATTACAAGAGACCCAGTACTTC. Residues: CASSYSGGGLQETQYF.

As DNA, the CDR3 is TGTGCCAGCCGGGACAGGGGGCTTGGCTACACCTTC. Translating gives CASRDRGLGYTF. The chain uses TRBV6-5 and TRBJ1-2; 12 positions agree with TRBD1. This CDR3 has 12 amino acids. V dropped 8 bases and J dropped 7; count of bases not matched to a gene: 2. CDR1 and CDR2 (germline): MNHEY, SVGAGI.

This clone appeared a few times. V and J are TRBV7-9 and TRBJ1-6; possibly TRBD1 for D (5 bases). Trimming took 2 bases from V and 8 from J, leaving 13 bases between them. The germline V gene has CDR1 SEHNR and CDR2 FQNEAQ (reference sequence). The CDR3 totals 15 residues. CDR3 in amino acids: CASSLIQGTDSPLHF. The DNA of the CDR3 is TGTGCCAGCAGCTTAATTCAGGGTACGGATTCACCCCTCCACTTT.

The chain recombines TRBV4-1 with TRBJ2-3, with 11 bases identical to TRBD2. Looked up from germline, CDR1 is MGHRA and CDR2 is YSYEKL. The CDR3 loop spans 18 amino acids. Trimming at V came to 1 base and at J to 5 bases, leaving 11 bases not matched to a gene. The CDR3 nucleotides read TGCGCCAGCAGCCAAGGAACCTATAGCGGGGGGGCCGAAGATACGCAGTATTTT. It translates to CASSQGTYSGGAEDTQYF.

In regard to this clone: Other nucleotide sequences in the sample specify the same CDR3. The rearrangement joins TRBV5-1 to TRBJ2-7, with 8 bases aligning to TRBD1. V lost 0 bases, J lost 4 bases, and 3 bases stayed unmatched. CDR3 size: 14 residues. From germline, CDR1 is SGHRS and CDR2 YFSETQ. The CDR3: CASSLGQGPYEQYF. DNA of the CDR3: TGCGCCAGCAGCTTGGGACAGGGGCCGTACGAGCAGTACTTC.

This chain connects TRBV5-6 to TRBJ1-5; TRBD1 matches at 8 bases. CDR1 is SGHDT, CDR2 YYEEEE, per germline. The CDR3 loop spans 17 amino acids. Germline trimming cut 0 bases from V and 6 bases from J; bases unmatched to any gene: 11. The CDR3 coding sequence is TGTGCCAGCAGCTTGGCCCAGGGGGCCGCCGATGGTCAGCCCCAGCATTTT. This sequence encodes CASSLAQGAADGQPQHF.

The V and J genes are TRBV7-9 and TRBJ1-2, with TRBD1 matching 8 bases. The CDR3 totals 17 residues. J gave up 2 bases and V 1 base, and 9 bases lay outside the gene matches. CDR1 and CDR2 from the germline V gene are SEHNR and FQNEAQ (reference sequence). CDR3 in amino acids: CASSLGPNRQGNYGYTF. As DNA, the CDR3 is TGTGCCAGCAGCTTAGGCCCCAATCGACAGGGGAACTATGGCTACACCTTC.